This T cell receptor (beta chain) was captured in a study of T-cell reconstitution after alpha-beta-depleted transplantation in children. It was with unique molecular identifiers that the TCRbeta library was prepared. MiXCR, applied by TCRdb to the PCR reads, yields one record per CDR3 protein. The repertoire holds 300,000 or so distinct CDR3 sequences, with about a quarter as singletons. A note on this clonotype: Its specificity is unknown.

Study-wide findings and caveats: The main origin of T-cell counts and diversity one year after transplant was newly produced T cells. Several hundred expanded graft clones reportedly gave rise to the alpha-beta T cells present about two months after transplant. Surviving recipient cells, namely T cells and thymic progenitors, were the source of high day-60 TCRbeta diversity in some patients.

The V and J ends lost 2 bases and 3 bases respectively, with 11 bases between them. Germline values: CDR1 MGHRA, CDR2 YSYEKL. The CDR3 is 15 amino acids. The chain combines TRBV4-1 with TRBJ2-4, with no clear D. This sequence originates from a male patient between 10 and 17 years old who had a stem cell transplant for acute lymphoblastic leukemia, so the T cells may come from the graft donor. The sequencing here drew on PBMCs, mostly from graft donor cells, taken 180 days after TCRalphabeta/CD19-depleted stem cell transplant. The CDR3 nucleotides are TGCGCCAGCAGCCAACTCGGGTGGGGCAAAAACATTCAGTACTTC. It specifies CASSQLGWGKNIQYF.